This T cell receptor beta chain is drawn from a study of blood T cells in healthy people across ages. A J-beta primer mix and a sample-barcoded 5' primer were used in a second PCR of roughly 6 to 12 cycles. TCRdb ran MiXCR on the 5' RACE reads and lists one entry per CDR3 protein. The table lists over 450,000 distinct CDR3 sequences, less than 25% of them singletons. V lost 4 bases to trimming and J lost 2 bases; unmatched junction nucleotides: 8. CDR3 length: 16 amino acids. The germline V gene has CDR1 SGHRS and CDR2 YFSETQ. This clonotype was counted ten times or more. This sample was shared with a second study, whose subject was T cells of mothers and their children.

Sequencing was performed on blood. This clonotype was sampled from a boy aged 10-17 years in good health. V gene TRBV5-1 combines with J gene TRBJ2-5; TRBD2 matches 10 bases. The CDR3 loop reads CASSPLGLAQQETQYF. CDR3 coding DNA: TGCGCCAGCAGCCCCCTGGGACTAGCGCAACAAGAGACCCAGTACTTC. Drawing the rest from reference TRBV5-1 and TRBJ2-5, the complete variable domain is KAGVTQTPRYLIKTRGQQVTLSCSPISGHRSVSWYQQTPGQGLQFLFEYFSETQRNKGNFPGRFSGRQFSNSRSEMNVSTLELGDSALYLCASSPLGLAQQETQYFGPGTRLLVL.